This T cell receptor (beta chain) was captured by sequencing in a study of CD8 T cells in Susac syndrome. The V segment lost 3 bases and the J segment 10 bases; nucleotides outside the gene matches: 5. This CDR3 has 13 amino acids. Germline CDR1 reads KGHDR; CDR2 reads SFDVKD. RNA was extracted with the RNeasy kit, and a quantity of about 0.5 to 1 ug was reverse transcribed using random hexamers. Using its own MiXCR run on the immunoSEQ multiplex PCR reads, TCRdb lists one record per CDR3 protein. The table includes about 120,000 distinct CDR3 sequences, roughly 94% detected once. Input material: CD4+ T cells from PBMCs. This sequence was found in a human donor in good health. The V and J genes are TRBV24-1 and TRBJ2-1, with 7 bases aligning to TRBD2. CDR3 sequence (DNA): TGTGCCACCAGTGATGGGGGGGGGAGCGAGCAGTTCTTC. Translated, it gives CATSDGGGSEQFF.